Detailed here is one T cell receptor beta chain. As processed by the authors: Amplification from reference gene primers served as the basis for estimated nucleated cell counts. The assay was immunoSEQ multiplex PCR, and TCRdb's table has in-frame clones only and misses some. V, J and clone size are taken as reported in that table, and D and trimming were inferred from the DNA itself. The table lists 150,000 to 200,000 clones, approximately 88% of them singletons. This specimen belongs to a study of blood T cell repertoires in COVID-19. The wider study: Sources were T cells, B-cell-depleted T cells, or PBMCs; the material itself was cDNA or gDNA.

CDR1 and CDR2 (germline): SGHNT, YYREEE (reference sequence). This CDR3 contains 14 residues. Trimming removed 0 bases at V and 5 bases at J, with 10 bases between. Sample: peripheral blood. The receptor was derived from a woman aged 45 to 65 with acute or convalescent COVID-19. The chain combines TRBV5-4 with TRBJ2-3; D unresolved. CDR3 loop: CASSLALAQDTQYF. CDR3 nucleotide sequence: TGTGCCAGCAGCTTGGCGTTAGCCCAAGATACGCAGTATTTT.